This is a list of T cell receptor beta chains from one sample in a study of shared clonotypes between healthy human individuals. The protocol was immunoSEQ multiplex PCR, while the TCRdb copy is restricted to in-frame clones and leaves out a portion. The sample holds under 750,000 clones, 72% seen once. Sequenced input: memory CD4+ T cells sorted from blood. The receptors stem from a woman aged 25-40 years in good health. CDR3s include the opening cysteine and the closing phenylalanine or tryptophan. A D gene is named only where the DNA matches it firmly. A row's size may be missing; if present it is once, few, many or a size class.

D gene	clone size	V gene	J gene	CDR3 protein
TRBD2	.	TRBV19	TRBJ2-1	CASSIESGVTYNEQFF
.	few	TRBV9	TRBJ2-2	CASSEQGFNTGELFF
.	.	TRBV18	TRBJ2-2	CASSPTFPGELFF
.	once	TRBV18	TRBJ1-2	CASSPTAGLDGYTF
.	.	TRBV19	TRBJ2-6	CASSNRDSGANVLTF
.	.	TRBV19	TRBJ2-5	CATAGNSVQETQYF
.	.	TRBV6-5	TRBJ1-4	CASSRTGWGQGKLFF
.	.	TRBV11-2	TRBJ2-3	CASSLDVGGNLGYTQYF
TRBD1	few	TRBV19	TRBJ1-5	CASSQGGSQPQHF
.	few	TRBV5-1	TRBJ1-1	CASSSTPQGGTEAFF